Presented here are 31 T cell receptor beta chains from one specimen sequenced in a study of blood T cell repertoires in COVID-19. Clones were read by immunoSEQ multiplex PCR, and TCRdb kept only the in-frame ones, dropping some. The sample has 130,000 or so clones; around 87% are singletons. The specimen was peripheral blood. The source is a man aged 45 to 65 with active COVID-19.

The genes are TRBV7-2 and TRBJ2-3; no firm D call. Deletions cut 5 bases from V and 5 bases from J, with 5 bases between. Germline V CDR1 and CDR2: SGHTA, FQGNSA. This CDR3 has 11 residues. For the CDR3, the DNA is TGTGCCAGCAGCCCCAGAGATACGCAGTATTTT. It specifies CASSPRDTQYF.

V is TRBV7-9 and J is TRBJ1-2; a weak D match, TRBD1 (5 bases). Trimming took off 8 bases at V and 9 bases at J, with 22 bases between the two ends. Germline assignment: CDR1 SEHNR and CDR2 FQNEAQ (reference sequence). CDR3 length: 14 residues. This chain's CDR3 is CASGRDLEGYSYTF. CDR3 nucleotides: TGTGCCAGCGGCAGGGACCTCGAGGGTTACAGCTACACCTTC.

The V and J genes are TRBV6-5 and TRBJ2-3; 9 bases line up with TRBD2. The ends lost 2 bases at V and 1 base at J; junction bases unmatched: 4. This CDR3 comprises 16 residues. Germline values: CDR1 MNHEY, CDR2 SVGAGI. The CDR3 nucleotides read TGTGCCAGCAGTTACGCATTAGCGGGGGGCACAGATACGCAGTATTTT. This sequence encodes CASSYALAGGTDTQYF.

This chain's CDR3 is CASNPPGLAHNEQFF. The CDR3 nucleotides are TGTGCCAGTAATCCGCCCGGACTAGCCCATAATGAGCAGTTCTTC. V and J are TRBV19 and TRBJ2-1; 8 bases fit TRBD2. This CDR3 is 15 amino acids long. Germline V gene data show CDR1 as LNHDA and CDR2 as SQIVND (reference sequence). Trimming cost V 7 bases and J 7 bases; bases outside gene matches: 12.

The chain is built from TRBV28 and TRBJ1-1; 9 positions agree with TRBD1. This CDR3 is 16 amino acids long. Looked up from germline, CDR1 is MDHEN and CDR2 is SYDVKM. Trimming cost V 5 bases and J 5 bases; bases outside gene matches: 12. CDR3 sequence: CASSLLQGAGGTEAFF. The CDR3 region has the DNA TGTGCCAGCAGTCTTCTACAGGGGGCTGGGGGGACTGAAGCTTTCTTT.

This clone was seen just once. DNA of the CDR3: TGTGCCAGCAGCTCAAACCCCGGGACAGGCAGTCCACCCCTCCACTTT. Translation gives CASSSNPGTGSPPLHF. This chain connects TRBV7-9 to TRBJ1-6; 8 bases fit TRBD1. The CDR3 length is 16 residues. V trimming: 4 bases; J trimming: 11 bases; junction bases outside the gene matches: 13. The germline V gene has CDR1 SEHNR and CDR2 FQNEAQ (reference sequence).

The genes are TRBV7-3 and TRBJ2-3; D possibly corresponds to TRBD2 (7 bases). CDR1 and CDR2 (germline): SGHTA, FQGTGA. Trimming took off 5 bases at V and 7 bases at J, with 13 bases between the two ends. CDR3 size: 13 residues. CDR3 residues: CASSSGGANTQYF. The CDR3 region has the DNA TGTGCCAGCAGCAGTGGGGGGGCAAATACGCAGTATTTT. The variable domain in full, completed from reference TRBV7-3 and TRBJ2-3, reads GAGVSQTPSNKVTEKGKYVELRCDPISGHTALYWYRQSLGQGPEFLIYFQGTGAADDSGLPNDRFFAVRPEGSVSTLKIQRTERGDSAVYLCASSSGGANTQYFGPGTRLTVL.

The rearrangement links TRBV18 to TRBJ1-5, with unresolved D. The length of the CDR3 is 14 residues. Germline V gene lookup returns CDR1 KGHSH and CDR2 LQKENI. Trimming cost V 0 bases and J 1 base, with 4 bases left between them. The CDR3 DNA follows: TGTGCCAGCTCACCACCTCTGAGCAATCAGCCCCAGCATTTT. This sequence encodes CASSPPLSNQPQHF.

J is TRBJ1-3 and V is TRBV10-3; 7 bases match TRBD1. CDR1 and CDR2 from the germline V gene are ENHRY and SYGVKD. The CDR3 is 14 residues long. J lost 2 bases, V lost 6 bases, and 4 bases had no gene match. The CDR3 sequence is CAIRQGQTGNTIYF. In DNA form, the CDR3 reads TGTGCCATCAGGCAGGGACAGACTGGAAACACCATATATTTT.

On this clone itself: One end of the junction does not line up with germline, which may come from a read error. V usage is TRBV7-9 and J usage is TRBJ2-5; TRBD2 matches 11 bases. CDR3 length: 16 amino acids. CDR1 is SEHNR, CDR2 FQNEAQ, per germline (reference sequence). The CDR3 loop is CASSVAGGRRGETQYF. The CDR3 DNA follows: TGTGCCAGCAGCGTAGCGGGGGGGCGTCGCGGAGAGACCCAGTACTTC.

The V and J genes are TRBV5-1 and TRBJ2-7; 8 nucleotides align to TRBD1. The CDR3 consists of 16 residues. Germline values: CDR1 SGHRS, CDR2 YFSETQ. V was clipped by 3 bases and J by 1 base; unmatched bases: 9. This CDR3 reads CASSWGGGTGSYEQYF. As DNA, the CDR3 is TGCGCCAGCAGCTGGGGCGGCGGGACAGGTTCCTACGAGCAGTACTTC.

CDR3 DNA sequence: TGTGCCAGCAGCCAGGGGACAGGCTCAATTCAGCCCCAGCATTTT. Amino acid sequence: CASSQGTGSIQPQHF. The chain uses TRBV3-1 (or the pseudogene TRBV3-2) and TRBJ1-5; 8 bases align to TRBD1. The CDR3 totals 15 residues. The ends lost 3 bases at V and 6 bases at J; junction bases unmatched: 7. Looked up from germline, CDR1 is LGHDT and CDR2 is YNNKEL (reference sequence).

The chain joins TRBV7-2 to TRBJ2-3; 15 bases are shared with TRBD2. The CDR3 is made up of 15 amino acids. J was trimmed by 6 bases and V by 5 bases; bases with no gene match: 3. Germline V gene sequence: CDR1 SGHTA, CDR2 FQGNSA. The CDR3 sequence: CASSPGLAGGDTQYF. The CDR3 DNA is TGTGCCAGCAGCCCCGGACTAGCGGGAGGGGATACGCAGTATTTT. Using reference TRBV7-2 and TRBJ2-3 for the parts outside the CDR3, the full variable domain is GAGVSQSPSNKVTEKGKDVELRCDPISGHTALYWYRQSLGQGLEFLIYFQGNSAPDKSGLPSDRFSAERTGGSVSTLTIQRTQQEDSAVYLCASSPGLAGGDTQYFGPGTRLTVL.

V and J are TRBV5-1 and TRBJ2-7; D is perhaps TRBD1 (5 bases). This CDR3 has 13 residues. CDR1 and CDR2 (germline): SGHRS, YFSETQ. V was shortened by 7 bases and J by 0 bases, with 11 bases between the two germline ends. The CDR3 loop is CASGGDSSYEQYF. The DNA of the CDR3 is TGCGCCAGCGGCGGTGACAGCTCCTACGAGCAGTACTTC.

Worth noting for this clone: The same CDR3 also results from other DNA sequences found in this sample. The chain carries TRBV6-5 and TRBJ2-7; 9 bases align to TRBD1. With V trimmed by 0 bases and J by 2 bases, 2 bases remained unmatched. Germline-derived CDR1 and CDR2 are MNHEY and SVGAGI. CDR3 length equals 15 residues. The CDR3 coding sequence is TGTGCCAGCAGTTACTCGGACAGGGGCCCCTACGAGCAGTACTTC. It is translated as CASSYSDRGPYEQYF.

This chain links TRBV6-2 or TRBV6-3 with TRBJ2-1; 8 bases map to TRBD2. V lost 5 bases, J lost 6 bases, and 9 bases stayed unmatched. The CDR3 totals 15 residues. Germline assignment: CDR1 MNHEY and CDR2 SVGEGT. The CDR3 region is CASSTRERGGNEQFF. In nucleotides, the CDR3 is TGTGCCAGCAGTACCCGTGAACGGGGGGGCAATGAGCAGTTCTTC.

This chain joins TRBV7-9 and TRBJ1-2, with D perhaps matching TRBD1 (5 bases). The CDR3 sequence is 14 residues long. Trimming pared 1 base from V and 4 bases from J, leaving 10 bases between. CDR1 and CDR2 (germline): SEHNR, FQNEAQ (reference sequence). Written as DNA, the CDR3 is TGTGCCAGCAGCTTAGTGGGGGGACTCTATGGCTACACCTTC. Protein: CASSLVGGLYGYTF.

This clone is a singleton in its sample. The chain recombines TRBV5-1 with TRBJ2-3; TRBD2 might be the D (6 bases). This CDR3 spans 13 amino acids. Trimming stripped 0 bases from V and 6 bases from J, with 8 bases between. Per the germline V gene, CDR1 is SGHRS and CDR2 is YFSETQ. The CDR3 loop reads CASSLARGDTQYF. Written as DNA, the CDR3 is TGCGCCAGCAGCTTGGCCCGGGGGGATACGCAGTATTTT.

The genes are TRBV4-1 and TRBJ1-4; D is possibly TRBD1 (6 bases). The CDR3 loop spans 16 amino acids. Per the germline V gene, CDR1 is MGHRA and CDR2 is YSYEKL. Trimming took off 4 bases at V and 7 bases at J, with 19 bases between the two ends. In DNA form, the CDR3 reads TGCGCCAGCAGCCCTACCCAGACAGGCAGCGGTGAAAAACTGTTTTTT. This encodes CASSPTQTGSGEKLFF.

The chain uses TRBV7-8 and TRBJ2-7, with 7 nucleotides matching TRBD2. Germline CDR1 reads SGHVS; CDR2 reads FQNEAQ. The CDR3 runs 16 residues. V shed 1 base, J shed 0 bases, and the junction held 6 bases outside the gene matches. CDR3 bases: TGTGCCAGCAGCTTAGTCCGGCTAGCGGACTCCTACGAGCAGTACTTC. Its protein is CASSLVRLADSYEQYF.

The chain uses TRBV2 and TRBJ1-3; D is unclear. There are 15 residues in the CDR3. Germline CDR1 SNHLY, CDR2 FYNNEI. Trimming removed 7 bases at V and 0 bases at J, with 13 bases between. The DNA for the CDR3 is TGTGCCAGCACCGCGGAAATAAACTCTGGAAACACCATATATTTT. Protein product: CASTAEINSGNTIYF.

The gene calls are TRBV5-1 and TRBJ1-1; D might be TRBD1 (6 bases). This CDR3 region has 13 residues. With 3 bases removed from V and 1 base from J, the gap between germline ends came to 7 bases. The V gene's germline CDR1 is SGHRS and CDR2 YFSETQ. The CDR3 protein is CASSWGQNTEAFF. CDR3 bases: TGCGCCAGCAGCTGGGGACAGAACACTGAAGCTTTCTTT.

The chain joins TRBV29-1 to TRBJ2-7; 7 bases are shared with TRBD1. Germline CDR1 reads SQVTM; CDR2 reads ANQGSEA. The CDR3 contains 15 residues. Trimming took 6 bases from V and 3 from J; bases not matched to a gene: 14. The chain's CDR3 is CSVVSKGTASYEQYF. The CDR3 coding sequence is TGCAGCGTCGTATCGAAAGGGACAGCCAGCTACGAGCAGTACTTC.

The table lists this clone with a count of one. This chain connects TRBV6-5 to TRBJ1-5, with 8 bases fitting TRBD1. The CDR3 runs 15 residues. V was pared by 8 bases and J by 4 bases, with 10 bases of the junction left unmatched. From germline, CDR1 is MNHEY and CDR2 SVGAGI. As DNA, the CDR3 is TGTGCCAGCGGGAGGGCGGGACAGGAGAATCAGCCCCAGCATTTT. It specifies CASGRAGQENQPQHF.

This sequence joins TRBV13 and TRBJ2-1, with D perhaps TRBD2 (7 bases). V shed 6 bases and J shed 5 bases, with 17 bases lying between them. Germline V gene lookup returns CDR1 PRHDT and CDR2 FYEKMQ (reference sequence). The CDR3 sequence is 15 residues long. As DNA, the CDR3 is TGTGCCAGCAGTTTCTCGGGGGGCGAGAACAATGAGCAGTTCTTC. Translating gives CASSFSGGENNEQFF.

The chain links TRBV3-1 (or the pseudogene TRBV3-2) to TRBJ1-4; TRBD1 aligns across 9 bases. V trimming: 3 bases; J trimming: 4 bases; junction bases outside the gene matches: 6. The V gene's germline CDR1 is LGHDT and CDR2 YNNKEL (reference sequence). This CDR3 has 16 amino acids. This CDR3 is CASSHRGQGFNEKLFF. The DNA of the CDR3 is TGTGCCAGCAGCCACCGCGGACAGGGGTTTAATGAAAAACTGTTTTTT.

The V and J genes are TRBV5-1 and TRBJ2-3, with 8 bases lining up with TRBD2. CDR1 is SGHRS, CDR2 YFSETQ, per germline. The CDR3 runs to 17 residues. The V and J ends lost 5 bases and 1 base, in that order; junction bases with no gene match: 12. The CDR3 here is CASRERGRSVGTDTQYF. The CDR3 DNA sequence: TGCGCCAGCAGGGAGCGGGGGAGGTCCGTGGGCACAGATACGCAGTATTTT.

The chain joins TRBV7-6 to TRBJ2-1; 7 bases are a match to TRBD1. The CDR3 runs 16 residues. Germline V CDR1 and CDR2: SGHVS, FNYEAQ. V lost 5 bases and J lost 2; bases outside the gene matches: 9. CDR3 bases: TGTGCCAGCAGCCACCTTAAGGGGGCTACCTACAATGAGCAGTTCTTC. As protein: CASSHLKGATYNEQFF.

V and J are TRBV29-1 and TRBJ2-3; 12 bases line up with TRBD2. Per the germline V gene, CDR1 is SQVTM and CDR2 is ANQGSEA. The CDR3 runs to 13 residues. The trim removed 7 bases at V and 6 bases at J, leaving 5 bases unmatched. CDR3 sequence (DNA): TGCAGCGGGACTAGCGGGGCCCGGGATACGCAGTATTTT. Translating gives CSGTSGARDTQYF.

This chain uses TRBV29-1 with TRBJ1-1, with 7 bases lining up with TRBD1. Germline V gene sequence: CDR1 SQVTM, CDR2 ANQGSEA. This CDR3 is 11 amino acids long. DNA for the CDR3: TGCAGGGTGCAGGGGGGCACTGAAGCTTTCTTT. Translated: CRVQGGTEAFF.

This chain joins TRBV2 and TRBJ2-3, with a tentative D call TRBD2 (6 bases). Germline V gives CDR1 SNHLY, CDR2 FYNNEI. V shed 8 bases and J shed 4 bases, with 19 bases lying between them. The CDR3 is 15 residues long. In nucleotides, the CDR3 is TGTGCCAGCGGGGGACTGGGGACGGGCTCAGATACGCAGTATTTT. The encoded protein is CASGGLGTGSDTQYF.